This T cell receptor beta chain was captured in a study of T-cell memory formation after mild COVID-19. About this clonotype itself: No antigen is known for it.

TCRdb reprocessed the 5' RACE reads via MiXCR and lists one record per CDR3 protein. The top ten hold roughly 8.2% of the sample, which has roughly 610,000 distinct CDR3 sequences, approximately 15% seen once. Regarding the study as a whole: Within pre-infection memory, some responding clones were found, suggesting cross-reactive memory joined.

CDR3 size: 13 residues. CDR1 MNHEY and CDR2 SVGEGT come from the germline V gene. V shed 8 bases, J shed 3 bases, and the junction held 7 bases outside the gene matches. The sequence was obtained from an adult woman who had mild COVID-19 (a few samples of this study predate the infection). Cell type and time point are not known. The chain links TRBV6-2 or TRBV6-3 to TRBJ2-7; TRBD1 aligns across 7 bases. The sample was PBMCs or a T cell subset sorted from them (not recorded which). CDR3: CASLDRLYYEQYF. Here the CDR3 DNA reads TGTGCCAGCTTGGACAGGCTCTACTACGAGCAGTACTTC.